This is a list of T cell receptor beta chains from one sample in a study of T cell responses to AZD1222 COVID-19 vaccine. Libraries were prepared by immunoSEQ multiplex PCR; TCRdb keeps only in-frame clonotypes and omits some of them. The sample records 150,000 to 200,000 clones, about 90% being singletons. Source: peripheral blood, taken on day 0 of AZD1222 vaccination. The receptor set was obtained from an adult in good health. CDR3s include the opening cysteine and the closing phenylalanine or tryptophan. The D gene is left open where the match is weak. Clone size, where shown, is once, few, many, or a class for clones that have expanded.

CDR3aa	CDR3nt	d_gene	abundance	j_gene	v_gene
CAISGQTASNYGYTF	TGTGCCATCAGTGGTCAGACGGCCTCTAACTATGGCTACACCTTC	-	-	TRBJ1-2	TRBV10-3
CASREGLKNTGELFF	TGTGCCAGCAGAGAAGGACTAAAAAACACCGGGGAGCTGTTTTTT	-	-	TRBJ2-2	TRBV27
CASSYSTGQGYEQYF	TGTGCCAGCAGTTACTCGACAGGACAGGGCTACGAGCAGTACTTC	TRBD1	-	TRBJ2-7	TRBV6-6
CASSSDRDPLSYNSPLHF	TGTGCCAGCTCATCAGACAGGGATCCCCTCTCCTATAATTCACCCCTCCACTTT	TRBD1	-	TRBJ1-6	TRBV18
CASSGTSGPMADTQYF	TGCGCCAGCAGTGGGACTAGCGGGCCGATGGCAGATACGCAGTATTTT	TRBD2	few	TRBJ2-3	TRBV10-1
CASSSDGDGSYEKLFF	TGTGCCAGCAGCTCGGACGGGGACGGTTCCTATGAAAAACTGTTTTTT	-	-	TRBJ1-4	TRBV7-9
CASRGGQGAFPNYGYTF	TGTGCCAGCAGGGGGGGGCAGGGGGCTTTCCCTAACTATGGCTACACCTTC	TRBD1	-	TRBJ1-2	TRBV27
CASSLLGPLNYGYTF	TGTGCCAGCAGCTTACTGGGACCCCTTAACTATGGCTACACCTTC	-	-	TRBJ1-2	TRBV7-9
CASSFRGRVGEKLFF	TGTGCCAGCAGTTTTCGGGGGCGCGTAGGGGAAAAACTGTTTTTT	-	once	TRBJ1-4	TRBV28
CASSLTGEKLFF	TGTGCCAGCAGCCTTACAGGGGAAAAACTGTTTTTT	-	-	TRBJ1-4	TRBV3-1/TRBV3-2
CAWSPGVGSYEQYF	TGTGCCTGGAGTCCCGGAGTGGGGTCCTACGAGCAGTACTTC	-	-	TRBJ2-7	TRBV30
CASSPPGLAGLRNEQFF	TGTGCCAGCTCACCGCCGGGACTAGCGGGGCTAAGGAATGAGCAGTTCTTC	TRBD2	-	TRBJ2-1	TRBV18
CASSSPAPFLQETQYF	TGTGCCAGCAGTTCCCCCGCACCCTTCCTGCAAGAGACCCAGTACTTC	-	-	TRBJ2-5	TRBV28
CSVAQANEAFF	TGCAGTGTTGCCCAGGCGAATGAAGCTTTCTTT	-	once	TRBJ1-1	TRBV20-1
CASSLDLEAGGSSYNEQFF	TGTGCCAGCAGCTTAGATCTGGAAGCGGGAGGGAGCTCCTACAATGAGCAGTTCTTC	TRBD2	-	TRBJ2-1	TRBV11-2
CASSTEASRTGELFF	TGTGCCAGCAGCACGGAGGCTAGCCGCACCGGGGAGCTGTTTTTT	-	once	TRBJ2-2	TRBV7-3
CATSRDWSGNTIYF	TGTGCCACCAGCAGAGATTGGTCCGGAAACACCATATATTTT	-	-	TRBJ1-3	TRBV15
CATSSLGTGNEKLFF	TGTGCCACCAGCAGCCTTGGGACTGGCAATGAAAAACTGTTTTTT	-	once	TRBJ1-4	TRBV15
CASRQGLSTDTQYF	TGTGCCAGCAGGCAGGGTCTTAGCACAGATACGCAGTATTTT	-	-	TRBJ2-3	TRBV27
CASSLWGGRSYEQYF	TGTGCCAGCAGTTTATGGGGCGGGAGGTCCTACGAGCAGTACTTC	TRBD2	-	TRBJ2-7	TRBV28
CASSYGGHYEQYF	TGTGCCAGCAGTTACGGCGGGCACTACGAGCAGTACTTC	-	once	TRBJ2-7	TRBV6-5
CASSLPGGNTEAFF	TGTGCCAGCAGCTTACCAGGGGGGAACACTGAAGCTTTCTTT	TRBD1	-	TRBJ1-1	TRBV11-2
CASSISSGTLEQYF	TGTGCCAGTAGTATCAGTAGCGGGACGTTGGAGCAGTACTTC	TRBD2	-	TRBJ2-7	TRBV19
CASSQGRRRRNQPQHF	TGTGCCAGCAGCCAAGGACGGCGGAGGCGGAATCAGCCCCAGCATTTT	-	-	TRBJ1-5	TRBV3-1/TRBV3-2
CASSLAGGRGAIMNTEAFF	TGTGCCAGCAGCTTGGCAGGGGGCAGGGGGGCTATCATGAACACTGAAGCTTTCTTT	TRBD1	-	TRBJ1-1	TRBV5-4
CASSHGTEAFF	TGTGCCAGCAGTCACGGGACGGAAGCTTTCTTT	-	-	TRBJ1-1	TRBV6-2/TRBV6-3
CASSDGMNEKLFF	TGCGCCAGCAGCGACGGAATGAATGAAAAACTGTTTTTT	-	once	TRBJ1-4	TRBV5-1
CASSPGTGGAYGYTF	TGTGCCAGCTCACCCGGGACAGGGGGCGCCTATGGCTACACCTTC	TRBD1	-	TRBJ1-2	TRBV18
CASSLPSNQPQHF	TGTGCCAGCAGCCTCCCGAGCAATCAGCCCCAGCATTTT	-	-	TRBJ1-5	TRBV28
CASSQAGQGGSYEQYF	TGTGCCAGCAGCCAAGCTGGACAGGGTGGCTCCTACGAGCAGTACTTC	TRBD1	-	TRBJ2-7	TRBV3-1/TRBV3-2
CASILQGFGSPLHF	TGTGCCAGCATCTTACAGGGTTTTGGTTCACCCCTCCACTTT	-	-	TRBJ1-6	TRBV6-5
CASSLTGLAGALMKQETQYF	TGCGCCAGCAGCCTGACGGGACTAGCGGGAGCATTAATGAAACAAGAGACCCAGTACTTC	TRBD2	-	TRBJ2-5	TRBV5-1
CASSLMLGLAGLVYEQYF	TGTGCCAGCAGCTTAATGCTGGGACTAGCGGGGCTAGTCTACGAGCAGTACTTC	TRBD2	-	TRBJ2-7	TRBV11-2
CASRPPSQGNSPLHF	TGTGCCAGCAGGCCCCCCAGCCAGGGGAATTCACCCCTCCACTTT	-	once	TRBJ1-6	TRBV27
CASRPGGNTEAFF	TGTGCCAGCAGGCCAGGGGGTAACACTGAAGCTTTCTTT	TRBD1	-	TRBJ1-1	TRBV28
CASSWGDRLSYEQYF	TGTGCCAGCAGTTGGGGGGACAGGTTGTCCTACGAGCAGTACTTC	TRBD1	-	TRBJ2-7	TRBV28
CASSSRGQGAYEQYF	TGTGCCAGCAGCTCCAGGGGGCAGGGGGCCTACGAGCAGTACTTC	TRBD1	-	TRBJ2-7	TRBV7-6
CATSDPGHTEAFF	TGTGCCACCAGTGATCCAGGGCACACTGAAGCTTTCTTT	-	-	TRBJ1-1	TRBV24-1
CASSPTFPDSLPEVYGYTF	TGCGCCAGCAGCCCAACCTTTCCCGACAGCCTCCCCGAGGTCTATGGCTACACCTTC	-	-	TRBJ1-2	TRBV4-1
CASSLDRGSSGNTIYF	TGTGCCAGCAGCTTAGACAGAGGGAGCTCTGGAAACACCATATATTTT	-	-	TRBJ1-3	TRBV7-2
CASSPAGTSGRVSTDTQYF	TGTGCCAGCAGCCCTGCTGGGACTAGCGGGAGGGTTAGTACAGATACGCAGTATTTT	TRBD2	-	TRBJ2-3	TRBV5-4
CASSVTVLSGNTIYF	TGTGCCAGCAGCGTTACGGTACTCTCTGGAAACACCATATATTTT	-	-	TRBJ1-3	TRBV9
CAWSGKRGTEAFF	TGTGCCTGGAGTGGGAAAAGGGGGACTGAAGCTTTCTTT	-	-	TRBJ1-1	TRBV30
CASSPPAGNQPQHF	TGTGCCAGCAGTCCGCCGGCCGGCAATCAGCCCCAGCATTTT	-	-	TRBJ1-5	TRBV28
CASSLGTGTGRHNQPQHF	TGTGCCAGCAGCTTGGGTACCGGGACAGGGAGGCACAATCAGCCCCAGCATTTT	TRBD1	-	TRBJ1-5	TRBV5-8
CASSLERGLQFF	TGTGCCAGCAGCCTCGAGCGGGGCTTGCAGTTCTTC	TRBD2	-	TRBJ2-1	TRBV11-2
CASSDWYNEQFF	TGTGCCAGCAGTGATTGGTACAATGAGCAGTTCTTC	-	-	TRBJ2-1	TRBV6-1
CASTFGGKNTEAFF	TGTGCCAGTACGTTTGGGGGGAAGAACACTGAAGCTTTCTTT	-	-	TRBJ1-1	TRBV19
CASSRQVLNEKLFF	TGTGCCAGCAGCCGACAGGTCCTTAATGAAAAACTGTTTTTT	-	-	TRBJ1-4	TRBV5-6
CAISADSYQPQHF	TGTGCCATCAGTGCCGACAGTTATCAGCCCCAGCATTTT	-	-	TRBJ1-5	TRBV10-3
CASDDRDNSPLHF	TGTGCCAGTGACGACAGGGATAATTCACCCCTCCACTTT	TRBD1	-	TRBJ1-6	TRBV19
CASSVAGEGYNEQFF	TGTGCCAGCAGCGTAGCGGGGGAGGGCTACAATGAGCAGTTCTTC	TRBD2	-	TRBJ2-1	TRBV9